This T cell receptor (beta chain) was captured in a study of T-cell reconstitution after alpha-beta-depleted transplantation in children. Unique molecular identifiers were built into the TCRbeta library. TCRdb independently ran MiXCR on the PCR reads; one entry per CDR3 protein. The top ten hold about 41% of the sample, which has 300,000 to 350,000 distinct CDR3 sequences, 15% to 20% seen once. This clonotype was seen a single time. The receptor was derived from a male patient between 2 and 10 years old who had a stem cell transplant for acute lymphoblastic leukemia, so the T cells may come from the graft donor. The sequencing here drew on PBMCs, mostly from graft donor cells, taken 360 days after TCRalphabeta/CD19-depleted stem cell transplant.

The CDR3: CATSREFGELFF. The CDR3 coding sequence is TGTGCCACCAGCAGGGAATTTGGGGAGCTGTTTTTT. The gene calls are TRBV15 and TRBJ2-2; D remains unclear. The germline V gene has CDR1 LNHNV and CDR2 YYDKDF (reference sequence). V was shortened by 3 bases and J by 8 bases, with 7 bases between the two germline ends. CDR3 length equals 12 residues.